Described below is a single T cell receptor beta chain sequence and its context. What it binds is unknown. This record belongs to a study of OX40 agonist ivuxolimab in advanced cancers. Overall study: Patients receiving dose escalation had hepatocellular carcinoma, melanoma, renal cell or head and neck cancer. Earlier anti-PD-1, anti-PD-L1 or anti-CTLA-4 therapy was permitted; 30% to 50% had received some. Whole-study results and caveats: Averaging showed that CD8+ T cells had more expanded clones than CD4+ did.

Patients had blood sampled at baseline and again on cycle 4 day 1 and cycle 7 day 1. Method: immunoSEQ multiplex PCR; TCRdb's copy keeps in-frame clones and lacks some. The table lists around 92,000 clones, approximately 80% of them singletons, with roughly 2.5% in the top ten. V was pared by 3 bases and J by 4 bases, with 8 bases between. Germline CDR1 is SGDLS and CDR2 is YYNGEE. The CDR3 covers 13 residues. The rearrangement links TRBV9 to TRBJ1-5; D remains ambiguous. The material was CD4+ or CD8+ T cells sorted from blood, obtained in a trial of the OX40 agonist ivuxolimab. This receptor was taken from an adult with an advanced solid tumor such as melanoma, head and neck, liver or kidney cancer. Here the CDR3 DNA reads TGTGCCAGCAGCGCGAATATTAATCAGCCCCAGCATTTT. The encoded protein is CASSANINQPQHF. The whole variable domain, remainder taken from reference TRBV9 and TRBJ1-5, is DSGVTQTPKHLITATGQRVTLRCSPRSGDLSVYWYQQSLDQGLQFLIQYYNGEERAKGNILERFSAQQFPDLHSELNLSSLELGDSALYFCASSANINQPQHFGDGTRLSIL.